This T cell receptor (beta chain) was recovered during a study of CD8+ T cells in alopecia areata. Study outcomes and limitations: Scalp and blood samples kept many expanded lesional clones throughout tofacitinib.

Sequencing templates came from extracted RNA that was reverse transcribed into cDNA. Sequenced by immunoSEQ multiplex PCR; TCRdb stores in-frame clones only, minus some. The sample holds under 200,000 clones, roughly 60% seen once. Germline loops: CDR1 LNHDA, CDR2 SQIVND (reference sequence). V was pared by 6 bases and J by 10 bases, with 6 bases of the junction left unmatched. The CDR3 has 12 amino acids. Turning to this clone: What it binds is not known.

The treatment was: oral pan-JAK inhibitor, 5-10 mg twice daily. The chain combines TRBV19 with TRBJ2-1; 7 bases are shared with TRBD2. The sequenced sample was CD4+ T cells sorted from blood, obtained at week 24, from a patient treated with tofacitinib. This TCR derives from a human donor with alopecia areata. CDR3 nucleotide sequence: TGTGCCAGTAGACAAAGCGGGGACGAGCAGTTCTTC. Amino acids: CASRQSGDEQFF.